This T cell receptor beta chain derives from a study of cytomegalovirus exposure and HLA in healthy donors. In the PCR, 60 Vbeta and 13 Jbeta primers were used. The method was immunoSEQ multiplex PCR; TCRdb's version includes in-frame clones alone and lacks a portion of them. The data show over 150,000 clones, with approximately 82% seen just once and about 1.3% held by the top ten. Turning to this clone: Other nucleotide sequences in the sample specify the same CDR3.

V lost 6 bases to trimming and J lost 0 bases, with 12 bases between them. Per the germline V gene, CDR1 is MDHEN and CDR2 is SYDVKM. CDR3 length: 15 residues. The chain uses TRBV28 and TRBJ2-1, with D perhaps matching TRBD1 (6 bases). The source material was PBMCs. The source of this sequence is a girl aged 2 to 10 in good health and CMV-seropositive. This chain's CDR3 is CASSPQGGSYNEQFF. CDR3 DNA: TGTGCCAGCAGCCCTCAAGGGGGCTCCTACAATGAGCAGTTCTTC.